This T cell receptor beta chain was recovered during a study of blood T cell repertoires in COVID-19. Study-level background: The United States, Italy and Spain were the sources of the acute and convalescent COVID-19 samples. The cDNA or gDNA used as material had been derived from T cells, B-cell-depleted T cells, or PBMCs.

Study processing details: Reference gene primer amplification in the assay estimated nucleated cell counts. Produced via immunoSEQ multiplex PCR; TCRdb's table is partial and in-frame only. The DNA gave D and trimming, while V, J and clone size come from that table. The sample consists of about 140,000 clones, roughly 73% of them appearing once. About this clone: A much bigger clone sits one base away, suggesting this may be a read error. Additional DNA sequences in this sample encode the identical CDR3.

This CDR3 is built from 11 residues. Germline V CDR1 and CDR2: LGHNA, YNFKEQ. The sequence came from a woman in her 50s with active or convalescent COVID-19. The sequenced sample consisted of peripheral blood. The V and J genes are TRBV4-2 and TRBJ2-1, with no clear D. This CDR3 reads CASSQGDEQFF. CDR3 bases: TGTGCCAGCAGTCAAGGAGATGAGCAGTTCTTC.